This T cell receptor beta chain was obtained from a study of breast tumors, draining lymph nodes, adjacent tissues. General study results and limits: The data were judged consistent with most tumor T cells coming from lymph node and expanding in tumor. The lymph node origin of tumor T cells was framed as consistent with a hypothesis, not demonstrated. Tumors had less TCR diversity than lymph nodes, more than nontumor tissue.

The lymph nodes were axillary draining lymph nodes from breast cancer patients. TCRdb re-called the multiplex PCR reads with MiXCR, one entry per CDR3 protein. The sample shows about 230,000 distinct CDR3 sequences, about a third of them seen only once. This clonotype has at least ten counts. Antigen unknown. The CDR3 length is 15 residues. Germline V gene data show CDR1 as MGHRA and CDR2 as YSYEKL. The V end was cut by 6 bases, the J end by 5 bases, with 20 bases between. The chain recombines TRBV4-1 with TRBJ2-7; D is ambiguous. Sequenced sample: axillary lymph node tissue. The source of this sequence is a female donor with breast cancer. Some clones in this sample may be carry-over from other donors' samples. Here the CDR3 reads CASSYRTGANDEQYF. CDR3 nucleotides: TGCGCCAGCAGTTATAGGACGGGCGCCAACGACGAGCAGTACTTC.